This T cell receptor beta chain originates from a study of metastatic and nonmetastatic thyroid tumors. Study-wide background: Repertoires from blood and tumor or nodule tissue of malignant and benign thyroid patients were compared.

Study observations and caveats: When malignant thyroid tumors were compared with benign nodules, TCR beta diversity was reportedly significantly higher in the malignant tumors. This held in both blood and tumor samples.

No patient received treatment before thyroid surgery. The CDR3 is made up of 17 amino acids. The V gene's germline CDR1 is SGHDN and CDR2 FVKESK. V lost 1 base, J lost 2 bases, and 15 bases lay in between. This clone was detected ten times or more. Its specificity is unknown. As processed by the authors: Between-group CDR3 differences, defined by clinicopathological status, yielded a distant-metastasis classifier for papillary thyroid cancer. MiXCR reprocessed the PCR reads for TCRdb. TCRdb's processing, not the authors', yielded these V and J calls. This table holds about 10,000 clones, around 12% found once.

The sequence came from a female donor with papillary thyroid cancer or a benign thyroid nodule (not recorded which). Some clones in this sample may be carry-over from other donors' samples. The rearrangement joins TRBV14 to TRBJ2-1; D is perhaps TRBD2 (6 bases). Sequenced input: blood. In DNA form, the CDR3 reads TGTGCCAGCAGCCAAGGGTGGGACTCCATACCCTACAATGAGCAGTTCTTC. Protein sequence: CASSQGWDSIPYNEQFF.